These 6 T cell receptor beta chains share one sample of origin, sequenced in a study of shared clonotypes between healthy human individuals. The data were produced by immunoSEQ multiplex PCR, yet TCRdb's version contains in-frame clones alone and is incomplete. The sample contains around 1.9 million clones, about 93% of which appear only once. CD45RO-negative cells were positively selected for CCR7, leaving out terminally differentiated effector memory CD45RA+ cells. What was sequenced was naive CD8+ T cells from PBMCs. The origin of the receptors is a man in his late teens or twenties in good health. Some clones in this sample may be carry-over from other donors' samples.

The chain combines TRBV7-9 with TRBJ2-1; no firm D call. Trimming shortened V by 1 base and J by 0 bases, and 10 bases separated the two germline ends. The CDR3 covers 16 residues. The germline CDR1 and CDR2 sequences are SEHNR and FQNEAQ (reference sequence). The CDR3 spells CASSLGPPSSYNEQFF. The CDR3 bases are TGTGCCAGCAGCTTAGGGCCACCGAGCTCCTACAATGAGCAGTTCTTC.

The CDR3 loop is CASSRGGYTEAFF. The CDR3 coding sequence is TGTGCCAGCAGTAGGGGTGGATACACTGAAGCTTTCTTT. This chain links TRBV6-5 with TRBJ1-1; a possible D gene is TRBD1 (5 bases). Trimming cost V 5 bases and J 3 bases, with 10 bases left between them. The CDR3 has 13 amino acids. Germline loops: CDR1 MNHEY, CDR2 SVGAGI.

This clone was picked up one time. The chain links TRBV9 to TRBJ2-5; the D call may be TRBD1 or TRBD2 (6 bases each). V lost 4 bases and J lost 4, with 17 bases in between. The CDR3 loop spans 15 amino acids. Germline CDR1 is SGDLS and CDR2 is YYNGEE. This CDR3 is CASSRVVGGGETQYF. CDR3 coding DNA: TGTGCCAGCAGCCGAGTGGTCGGAGGGGGAGAGACCCAGTACTTC.

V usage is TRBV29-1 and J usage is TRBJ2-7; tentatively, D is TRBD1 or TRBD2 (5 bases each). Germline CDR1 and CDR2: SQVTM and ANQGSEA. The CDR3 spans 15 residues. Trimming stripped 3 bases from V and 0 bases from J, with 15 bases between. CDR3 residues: CSVDISGDASYEQYF. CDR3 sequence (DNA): TGCAGCGTTGATATTAGTGGGGACGCCTCCTACGAGCAGTACTTC.

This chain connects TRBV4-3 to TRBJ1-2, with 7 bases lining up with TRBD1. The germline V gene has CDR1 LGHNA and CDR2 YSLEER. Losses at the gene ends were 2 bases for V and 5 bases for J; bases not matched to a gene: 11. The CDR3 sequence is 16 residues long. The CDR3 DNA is TGCGCCAGCAGCCAATCAAACAGGGGTCGTTGGTATGGCTACACCTTC. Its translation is CASSQSNRGRWYGYTF.

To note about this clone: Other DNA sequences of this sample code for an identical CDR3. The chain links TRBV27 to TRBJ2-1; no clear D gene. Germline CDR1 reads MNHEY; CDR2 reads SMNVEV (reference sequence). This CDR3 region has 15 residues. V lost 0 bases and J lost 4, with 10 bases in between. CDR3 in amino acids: CASSLSQLPYNEQFF. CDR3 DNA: TGTGCCAGCAGTTTATCGCAACTTCCATACAATGAGCAGTTCTTC.